What follows are 21 T cell receptor beta chains derived from one specimen sequenced in a study of response to subunit inactivated influenza vaccine. TCRdb reprocessed the RT-PCR reads with MiXCR, giving one entry per CDR3 protein. The data contain 550,000 to 800,000 distinct CDR3 sequences, 15% to 17% of them singletons. The sequences come from PBMCs from blood, collected 12 days after vaccination. The source is a middle-aged man who received an inactivated influenza vaccine.

DNA for the CDR3: TGTGCCAGCAGTTACCGGGGGGTAGGCAATCAGCCCCAGCATTTT. Encoded protein: CASSYRGVGNQPQHF. This chain links TRBV6-2 or TRBV6-3 with TRBJ1-5; D is possibly TRBD1 (5 bases). The germline V and J ends were trimmed by 2 bases and 2 bases, with 10 bases remaining between them. Germline loops: CDR1 MNHEY, CDR2 SVGEGT. There are 15 residues in the CDR3.

In its sample, this clonotype was seen many times. The chain recombines TRBV12-3 or TRBV12-4 with TRBJ2-5, with TRBD2 matching over 12 bases. The CDR3 runs 14 residues. V lost 7 bases to trimming and J lost 4 bases; unmatched junction nucleotides: 4. DNA of the CDR3: TGTGCCAGCAAACCGGGACTAGCGGGAGAGACCCAGTACTTC. Amino acid sequence: CASKPGLAGETQYF.

This clonotype was seen only a few times. The CDR3 region is CASSLVPDYEQYF. CDR3 sequence (DNA): TGCGCCAGCAGCTTGGTGCCCGACTACGAGCAGTACTTC. The V gene is TRBV5-1, the J gene TRBJ2-7; D is ambiguous. The V gene lost 0 bases and the J gene lost 3 bases, with 7 bases spanning the gap. The germline V gene has CDR1 SGHRS and CDR2 YFSETQ. The CDR3 totals 13 residues.

The chain employs TRBV30 and TRBJ2-7; D may be TRBD2 (6 bases). The germline V and J ends were trimmed by 1 base and 2 bases, with 12 bases remaining between them. Germline lookup yields CDR1 GTSNPN and CDR2 SVGIG (reference sequence). The CDR3 spans 14 residues. The CDR3 region has the DNA TGTGCCTGGAGTGGCCCCGGACTAACCTACGAGCAGTACTTC. Protein product: CAWSGPGLTYEQYF.

The rearrangement uses TRBV28 and TRBJ1-6, with D unclear. Germline CDR1 MDHEN, CDR2 SYDVKM. This CDR3 spans 15 amino acids. V was trimmed by 6 bases and J by 3 bases, leaving 12 bases between them. The CDR3 nucleotides are TGTGCCAGCAGACGAACCGGGATCTATAATTCACCCCTCCACTTT. Protein: CASRRTGIYNSPLHF.

This sequence joins TRBV7-2 and TRBJ1-5; D call uncertain. CDR3 length: 14 amino acids. CDR1 is SGHTA and CDR2 is FQGNSA in the germline V gene. Trimming shortened V by 2 bases and J by 0 bases, and 5 bases separated the two germline ends. The chain's CDR3 is CASSLTVSNQPQHF. The CDR3 region has the DNA TGTGCCAGCAGCTTAACAGTTAGCAATCAGCCCCAGCATTTT.

This clonotype was recorded a few times. The chain joins TRBV28 to TRBJ2-1; 10 bases match TRBD1. This CDR3 is 15 amino acids long. V trimming: 3 bases; J trimming: 9 bases; junction bases outside the gene matches: 8. Germline V gives CDR1 MDHEN, CDR2 SYDVKM. CDR3 nucleotides: TGTGCCAGCAGTTTCGGGACAGGGGTTTACGGTGAGCAGTTCTTC. Encoded protein: CASSFGTGVYGEQFF.

The chain combines TRBV9 with TRBJ2-1, with a weak D call TRBD2 (6 bases). Germline-derived CDR1 and CDR2 are SGDLS and YYNGEE. V was cut by 4 bases and J by 0 bases, with 17 bases left in between. The CDR3 spans 17 residues. The DNA of the CDR3 is TGTGCCAGCAGCCTTAGCGGAGCGTCGCGCTCCTACAATGAGCAGTTCTTC. Its protein product is CASSLSGASRSYNEQFF. The entire variable domain, with the rest obtained from reference TRBV9 and TRBJ2-1, is as follows: DSGVTQTPKHLITATGQRVTLRCSPRSGDLSVYWYQQSLDQGLQFLIQYYNGEERAKGNILERFSAQQFPDLHSELNLSSLELGDSALYFCASSLSGASRSYNEQFFGPGTRLTVL.

This clonotype showed up just a few times. The chain uses TRBV6-5 and TRBJ1-1, with D perhaps TRBD1 (5 bases). The V end was cut by 0 bases, the J end by 6 bases, with 17 bases between. The germline CDR1 and CDR2 sequences are MNHEY and SVGAGI. The CDR3 runs to 16 residues. CDR3 region: CASSYSGAGRSSEAFF. The CDR3 DNA reads TGTGCCAGCAGTTACTCCGGGGCAGGGAGGAGTTCTGAAGCTTTCTTT.

This clonotype came up a few times. V gene TRBV27 combines with J gene TRBJ2-1; the D gene could be TRBD1 or TRBD2 (6 bases each). With 0 bases removed from V and 3 bases from J, the gap between germline ends came to 12 bases. The germline gives CDR1 MNHEY, CDR2 SMNVEV (reference sequence). CDR3 length equals 16 residues. The CDR3 nucleotides read TGTGCCAGCAGTTTATCTGCGGGACAACACTACAATGAGCAGTTCTTC. Encoded protein: CASSLSAGQHYNEQFF.

This clonotype was observed a few times. V and J are TRBV29-1 and TRBJ1-5, with 8 bases identical to TRBD1. J gave up 5 bases and V 3 bases, and 3 bases lay outside the gene matches. The CDR3 consists of 13 residues. The V gene's germline CDR1 is SQVTM and CDR2 ANQGSEA. The CDR3 here is CSVEEDRDQPQHF. The CDR3 region has the DNA TGCAGCGTTGAGGAGGACAGGGATCAGCCCCAGCATTTT.

This clonotype was counted a few times. V gene TRBV12-3 or TRBV12-4 combines with J gene TRBJ2-7; D is possibly TRBD1 (6 bases). The CDR3 has 13 amino acids. Trimming left V 6 bases short and J 5 bases short, with 14 bases between. The CDR3 loop is CASRDSPGDEQYF. The DNA of the CDR3 is TGTGCCAGCAGGGACAGCCCAGGCGACGAGCAGTACTTC.

This clonotype occurred a few times. The CDR3 DNA is TGCGCCAGCAGCCAAGCGGCATCCTACAATGAGCAGTTCTTC. This encodes CASSQAASYNEQFF. The chain links TRBV4-3 to TRBJ2-1; D remains unclear. Germline V CDR1 and CDR2: LGHNA, YSLEER. Between the trimmed V and J ends, which lost 1 base and 1 base, there was a span of 5 bases. The CDR3 sequence is 14 residues long.

In its sample, this clonotype was seen many times. The chain couples TRBV6-2 or TRBV6-3 to TRBJ2-3; no clear D gene. Germline CDR1 and CDR2: MNHEY and SVGEGT. V was trimmed by 6 bases and J by 0 bases, leaving 7 bases between them. The CDR3 is made up of 13 amino acids. The CDR3: CASRATSTDTQYF. The CDR3, as DNA: TGTGCCAGCAGAGCGACTAGCACAGATACGCAGTATTTT.

The gene calls are TRBV7-6 and TRBJ2-1; TRBD2 matches at 10 bases. Germline CDR1 reads SGHVS; CDR2 reads FNYEAQ. The CDR3 covers 17 residues. The V and J ends lost 5 bases and 9 bases, in that order; junction bases with no gene match: 16. The chain's CDR3 is CASSPGVILAGTREQFF. The CDR3 nucleotides read TGTGCCAGCAGCCCAGGAGTGATACTAGCGGGAACGCGTGAGCAGTTCTTC.

The rearrangement joins TRBV3-1 to TRBJ2-5; TRBD2 agrees at 7 bases. V was pared by 5 bases and J by 2 bases, with 5 bases of the junction left unmatched. This CDR3 has 14 residues. Per the germline V gene, CDR1 is LGHDT and CDR2 is YNNKEL (reference sequence). The CDR3 loop is CASSSGTIQETQYF. The CDR3 coding sequence is TGTGCCAGCAGCTCCGGGACTATTCAAGAGACCCAGTACTTC.

This chain connects TRBV13 to TRBJ2-1, with D uncertain. The CDR3 spans 13 residues. V dropped 5 bases and J dropped 7 bases, with 12 bases sitting between them. Per the germline V gene, CDR1 is PRHDT and CDR2 is FYEKMQ (reference sequence). The CDR3 DNA is TGTGCCAGCAGCCCCCGCGGACGTAATGAGCAGTTCTTC. It translates to CASSPRGRNEQFF.

This sequence joins TRBV5-1 and TRBJ2-5; D is possibly TRBD1 (6 bases). Trimming removed 7 bases at V and 4 bases at J, with 14 bases between. There are 13 residues in the CDR3. Germline V lookup: CDR1 SGHRS, CDR2 YFSETQ. The CDR3 coding sequence is TGCGCCAGCGGGGCAGGGGCCAGAGAGACCCAGTACTTC. This codes for CASGAGARETQYF.

The sample holds a few counts of this clonotype. The rearrangement joins TRBV15 to TRBJ1-1; a weak D match, TRBD1 (5 bases). CDR1 is LNHNV, CDR2 YYDKDF, per germline (reference sequence). This CDR3 has 15 amino acids. Trimming removed 0 bases from V and 1 base from J, with 9 bases in between. The CDR3 sequence: CATSREKGSNTEAFF. CDR3 DNA sequence: TGTGCCACCAGCAGAGAAAAGGGGTCGAACACTGAAGCTTTCTTT.

The J gene is TRBJ2-7, the V gene TRBV6-2 or TRBV6-3, with 12 bases identical to TRBD2. The CDR3 runs 13 residues. Germline CDR1 and CDR2: MNHEY and SVGEGT. V gave up 11 bases and J gave up 0 bases; unmatched junction bases: 2. The CDR3: CAAGLAGSYEQYF. CDR3 bases: TGTGCCGCGGGACTAGCGGGCTCCTACGAGCAGTACTTC.

The J gene is TRBJ2-1, the V gene TRBV20-1; maybe TRBD2 (5 bases). The CDR3 consists of 13 residues. Germline V gene sequence: CDR1 DFQATT, CDR2 SNEGSKA (reference sequence). V lost 3 bases to trimming and J lost 2 bases, with 8 bases between them. The CDR3 protein is CSARRAAYNEQFF. The DNA of the CDR3 is TGCAGTGCTAGGAGGGCCGCCTACAATGAGCAGTTCTTC.